These T cell receptor beta chains were read from a single sample in a study of T cells in tumors after PD-1 blockade. Repertoires were generated with immunoSEQ multiplex PCR, while TCRdb's copy carries only in-frame clones and drops some. The sample lists approximately 60,000 clones; around 74% were seen once. Source: PBMCs, taken after anti-PD-1 treatment. The receptor set was obtained from a human donor with basal cell carcinoma. The CDR3 runs from the conserved cysteine through the conserved F or W.

j_gene | v_gene | CDR3aa
TRBJ1-6 | TRBV6-2/TRBV6-3 | CASSYPGGSSPLHF
TRBJ2-2 | TRBV10-1 | CASGDLTGELFF
TRBJ2-1 | TRBV5-4 | CASSYDSTNEQFF
TRBJ1-4 | TRBV7-2 | CASSSGANTGKLFF
TRBJ1-2 | TRBV5-4 | CTSSLPPGQGNYGYTF
TRBJ2-2 | TRBV7-2 | CASSLFGTTNTGELFF
TRBJ2-7 | TRBV2 | CASTPTGLGDEQYF
TRBJ1-1 | TRBV19 | CASTDAQGGVTEAFF
TRBJ1-3 | TRBV30 | CAWSGDPVGNTIYF
TRBJ1-2 | TRBV5-5 | CASSWQGGYGYTF
TRBJ2-7 | TRBV24-1 | CATSDHPTGEAYEQYF
TRBJ2-2 | TRBV27 | CASRPTRAGGFTGELFF
TRBJ1-2 | TRBV7-8 | CASSLAKLGASGYTF
TRBJ1-1 | TRBV6-5 | CASSYTARNTEAFF
TRBJ2-1 | TRBV19 | CASRDYSEEQFF
TRBJ2-1 | TRBV19 | CASSIPGLAGYNEQFF
TRBJ2-7 | TRBV10-3 | CAISESYGTPLSYEQYF
TRBJ2-1 | TRBV27 | CASSPRTSGGQTSYNEQFF
TRBJ2-3 | TRBV24-1 | CATSEGPDTQYF
TRBJ1-2 | TRBV12-3/TRBV12-4 | CASSLQGYGYTF
TRBJ2-3 | TRBV24-1 | CATSGPDGSDTQYF
TRBJ2-7 | TRBV15 | CATSSAQAYEQYF
TRBJ1-2 | TRBV7-9 | CASSPRGQGNYGYTF
TRBJ1-2 | TRBV19 | CASSIGGVYGYTF
TRBJ2-7 | TRBV2 | CASSSSYEQYF
TRBJ2-7 | TRBV10-3 | CALRTGNEQYF
TRBJ1-1 | TRBV6-1 | CASSEAGGRRNTEAFF
TRBJ2-2 | TRBV5-1 | CASSLGSAGTGELFF
TRBJ2-5 | TRBV5-8 | CASSSRQGQETQYF
TRBJ2-5 | TRBV5-1 | CASSLQDRTQYF
TRBJ2-7 | TRBV3-1/TRBV3-2 | CASSQADRRNEQYF
TRBJ1-1 | TRBV5-1 | CASSFGTGNTEAFF
TRBJ2-1 | TRBV7-8 | CASSLTSGDPYNEQFF
TRBJ2-1 | TRBV5-4 | CASSSLGTANEQFF
TRBJ1-6 | TRBV19 | CASSPLGYNSPLHF
TRBJ1-2 | TRBV5-4 | CASSFAAGASYGYTF
TRBJ2-5 | TRBV2 | CASRETDRGPETQYF
TRBJ2-5 | TRBV9 | CASSVEARETQYF
TRBJ2-1 | TRBV5-1 | CASSFEGVPYNEQFF
TRBJ1-5 | TRBV2 | CASSETGQGGYSNQPQHF
TRBJ2-5 | TRBV7-2 | CASSPDGLGSGGLSRTQYF
TRBJ2-7 | TRBV2 | CASSASEPYEQYF
TRBJ1-5 | TRBV5-1 | CASSVEGQGGQPQHF
TRBJ1-1 | TRBV9 | CASSGTAENTEAFF
TRBJ1-6 | TRBV7-9 | CASSPTPGQGRGYSPLHF
TRBJ2-5 | TRBV10-3 | CAISVGGVGETQYF
TRBJ1-1 | TRBV6-1 | CASSEAPENTEAFF
TRBJ2-7 | TRBV10-1 | CASSGTTGRTYEQYF